This T cell receptor beta chain was recorded in a study of beta chain features in type 1 diabetes. Overall study findings and caveats: For patients and controls alike, PCR might favor shorter templates to the same degree. In these data, an HLA type influence on TCRB rearrangement remained unresolved.

Concerning this clone: As yet, its antigen is unknown.

This CDR3 region has 14 residues. Deletions cut 0 bases from V and 4 bases from J, with 10 bases between. Germline V CDR1 and CDR2: SGHNT, YYREEE (reference sequence). Reverse transcription of all isolated RNA meant that expressed TCRB transcripts were sequenced. Some clones are missing from TCRdb's copy, which holds only in-frame ones; the method was immunoSEQ multiplex PCR. The sample lists roughly 450,000 clones, roughly 13% occurring once. The sequencing sample was made of naive CD4+ T cells from blood. The clonotype originates from a man under 40 in good health. V is TRBV5-4 and J is TRBJ1-2, with D hard to call. The CDR3 DNA reads TGTGCCAGCAGCTTGGATCCCCAGGCCTATGGCTACACCTTC. This sequence encodes CASSLDPQAYGYTF.